This TCR beta chain was identified in a study of blood T cell repertoires in COVID-19. CDR3 length: 13 residues. V lost 5 bases, J lost 4 bases, and 12 bases lay in between. Germline V gene lookup returns CDR1 SGHNT and CDR2 YYREEE (reference sequence). Sequencing was performed with immunoSEQ multiplex PCR; in TCRdb, only in-frame clones are kept and a portion is missing. The sample records over 50,000 clones, just under 80% being singletons. The sequenced sample was peripheral blood. The receptor was isolated from a human donor with active or convalescent COVID-19. The donor label of this sample is uncertain. The J gene is TRBJ1-1, the V gene TRBV5-4; D ambiguous. The CDR3 loop reads CASSILEGTEAFF. CDR3 DNA: TGTGCCAGCAGTATCCTGGAGGGCACTGAAGCTTTCTTT.